This T cell receptor beta chain stems from a study of OX40 agonist ivuxolimab in advanced cancers. Method: immunoSEQ multiplex PCR; TCRdb's copy keeps in-frame clones and lacks some. The sample carries approximately 56,000 clones, 81% recorded once. CDR3 length equals 15 residues. V lost 4 bases and J 5 bases, leaving 15 bases between the germline ends. Per germline, CDR1 SGHVS and CDR2 FQNEAQ. The rearrangement joins TRBV7-8 to TRBJ1-5; D gene ambiguous. Material: CD4+ or CD8+ T cells sorted from blood, obtained in a trial of the OX40 agonist ivuxolimab. This receptor was obtained from an adult with an advanced solid tumor such as melanoma, head and neck, liver or kidney cancer. This CDR3 is CASSSRAPLDQPQHF. DNA of the CDR3: TGTGCCAGCAGCTCCCGGGCCCCGCTTGATCAGCCCCAGCATTTT.